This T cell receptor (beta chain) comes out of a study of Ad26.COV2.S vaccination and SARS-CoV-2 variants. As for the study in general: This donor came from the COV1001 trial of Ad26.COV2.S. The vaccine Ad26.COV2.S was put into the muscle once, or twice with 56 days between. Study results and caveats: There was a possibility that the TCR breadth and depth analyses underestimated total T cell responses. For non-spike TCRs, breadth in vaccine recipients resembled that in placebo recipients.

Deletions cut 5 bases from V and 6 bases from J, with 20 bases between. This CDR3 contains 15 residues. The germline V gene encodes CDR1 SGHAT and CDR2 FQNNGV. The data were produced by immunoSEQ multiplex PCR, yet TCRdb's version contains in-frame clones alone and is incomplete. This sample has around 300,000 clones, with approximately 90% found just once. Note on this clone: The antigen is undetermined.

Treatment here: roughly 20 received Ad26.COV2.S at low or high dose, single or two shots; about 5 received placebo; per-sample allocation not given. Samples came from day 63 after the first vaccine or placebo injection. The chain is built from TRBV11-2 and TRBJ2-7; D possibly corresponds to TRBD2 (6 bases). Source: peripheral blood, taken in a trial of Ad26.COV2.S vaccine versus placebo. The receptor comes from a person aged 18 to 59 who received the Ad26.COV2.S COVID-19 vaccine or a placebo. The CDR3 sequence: CASSQRTNGVGEQYF. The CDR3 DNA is TGTGCCAGCAGCCAGAGGACTAACGGGGTGGGCGAGCAGTACTTC.